The source of this T cell receptor beta chain is a study of response to subunit inactivated influenza vaccine. This clonotype was seen a handful of times. There are 20 residues in the CDR3. The germline gives CDR1 MGHDK, CDR2 SYGVNS. The V segment lost 8 bases and the J segment 1 base; nucleotides outside the gene matches: 18. One entry per CDR3 protein results from TCRdb running MiXCR on the RT-PCR reads. The repertoire has about 570,000 distinct CDR3 sequences, approximately 11% of them found once; the top ten carry roughly 11%. This same sample was also taken into another study, of T cells expressing NK-cell markers. That paper adds: It was by 5'RACE template switching with UMIs that TCR beta cDNA was made. An anti-gamma-delta TCR antibody was added in several experiments. It restricted sorting to alpha-beta TCR-expressing T cells. Of the CD8+ T cell pool in several donors, roughly 1.0-8% was accounted for by dominant NKG2C+ clonotypes.

This clonotype was obtained from a man aged 45-65 years who received an inactivated influenza vaccine. The specimen comprised PBMCs from blood, sampled on the day of vaccination. V usage is TRBV25-1 and J usage is TRBJ2-5, with 14 bases fitting TRBD2. CDR3 loop: CASLKHRLAGGPRVQETQYF. In DNA form, the CDR3 reads TGTGCCAGCCTAAAACATAGACTAGCGGGAGGGCCTAGGGTCCAAGAGACCCAGTACTTC.